The 13 T cell receptor beta chains in this list originate from one sample, sequenced in a study of T cell responses to AZD1222 COVID-19 vaccine. Sequencing was performed with immunoSEQ multiplex PCR; in TCRdb, only in-frame clones are kept and a portion is missing. The sample has about 60,000 clones, around 90% seen once. Sequencing was performed on peripheral blood, taken 28 days after the second dose of the MenACWY control vaccine. The receptors come from an adult who received the MenACWY meningococcal vaccine as a control.

The chain employs TRBV20-1 and TRBJ2-5; the match to TRBD1 covers 7 bases. Germline values: CDR1 DFQATT, CDR2 SNEGSKA (reference sequence). V was clipped by 3 bases and J by 5 bases; unmatched bases: 3. The CDR3 is 12 residues long. The CDR3 nucleotides read TGCAGTGCTAGTCAACAGGGGGAGACCCAGTACTTC. Translation gives CSASQQGETQYF.

The chain employs TRBV6-4 and TRBJ2-2; D is perhaps TRBD1 or TRBD2 (5 bases each). CDR3 length: 14 amino acids. The germline CDR1 and CDR2 sequences are MRHNA and SNTAGT. Between the trimmed V and J ends, which lost 1 base and 8 bases, there was a span of 11 bases. The CDR3, as DNA: TGTGCCAGCAGTGACTGGGGGTCGACGGGGGAGCTGTTTTTT. Translating it yields CASSDWGSTGELFF.

V gene TRBV28 combines with J gene TRBJ1-1, with a tentative D call TRBD1 (5 bases). The germline gives CDR1 MDHEN, CDR2 SYDVKM. This CDR3 has 15 amino acids. V was shortened by 3 bases and J by 5 bases, with 16 bases between the two germline ends. In DNA, the CDR3 is TGTGCCAGCAGTTTGGAGGGGTTTGGGGGGACTGAAGCTTTCTTT. This translates into CASSLEGFGGTEAFF.

The chain joins TRBV12-3 or TRBV12-4 to TRBJ2-2; possible D gene TRBD1, 6 bases. CDR3 length: 13 amino acids. The V and J ends lost 7 bases and 5 bases respectively, with 11 bases between them. In DNA, the CDR3 is TGTGCCAGCACTGATACAGGGACCGGGGAGCTGTTTTTT. Encoded protein: CASTDTGTGELFF.

The table lists this clone with a count of one. The chain recombines TRBV7-9 with TRBJ2-1; TRBD2 agrees at 7 bases. V lost 4 bases, J lost 6 bases, and 9 bases stayed unmatched. This CDR3 region has 15 residues. CDR1 and CDR2 from the germline V gene are SEHNR and FQNEAQ (reference sequence). The CDR3, as DNA: TGTGCCAGCAGCTCACCGCTAGCGGTCCCCAATGAGCAGTTCTTC. Its translation is CASSSPLAVPNEQFF. Based on the CDR3 plus reference TRBV7-9 and TRBJ2-1, the full variable domain is DTGVSQNPRHKITKRGQNVTFRCDPISEHNRLYWYRQTLGQGPEFLTYFQNEAQLEKSRLLSDRFSAERPKGSFSTLEIQRTEQGDSAMYLCASSSPLAVPNEQFFGPGTRLTVL.

The chain couples TRBV2 to TRBJ1-1, with TRBD1 matching over 7 bases. CDR1 and CDR2 (germline): SNHLY, FYNNEI. Trimming removed 5 bases from V and 6 bases from J; junction bases left unmatched: 12. There are 15 residues in the CDR3. The chain's CDR3 is CASSFQGGKYAEAFF. The CDR3, as DNA: TGTGCCAGCAGTTTTCAGGGGGGAAAATATGCTGAAGCTTTCTTT.

The rearrangement uses TRBV6-2 or TRBV6-3 and TRBJ1-2; D gene unclear. The CDR3 is made up of 15 amino acids. The germline CDR1 and CDR2 sequences are MNHEY and SVGEGT. V gave up 4 bases and J gave up 0 bases, with 12 bases separating them. The chain's CDR3 is CASSWPSGTNYGYTF. In DNA, the CDR3 is TGTGCCAGCAGTTGGCCCTCCGGAACTAACTATGGCTACACCTTC.

V is TRBV2 and J is TRBJ2-1; maybe TRBD1 (6 bases). Trimming cost V 1 base and J 7 bases, with 8 bases left between them. This CDR3 spans 13 amino acids. Germline CDR1 SNHLY, CDR2 FYNNEI. The CDR3: CASSEGQVNEQFF. The CDR3 nucleotides are TGTGCCAGCAGTGAAGGACAGGTGAATGAGCAGTTCTTC.

The V and J genes are TRBV7-2 and TRBJ2-7, with D perhaps TRBD1 (6 bases). Germline V lookup: CDR1 SGHTA, CDR2 FQGNSA. Deletions cut 0 bases from V and 6 bases from J, with 15 bases between. The CDR3 runs to 15 residues. The DNA of the CDR3 is TGTGCCAGCAGCTTAGCTGCCTCAGGGGACGTCGAGCAGTACTTC. Translated: CASSLAASGDVEQYF.

The chain links TRBV30 to TRBJ1-3; D uncertain. This CDR3 has 15 residues. Trimming took off 1 base at V and 0 bases at J, with 10 bases between the two ends. Germline CDR1 GTSNPN, CDR2 SVGIG (reference sequence). CDR3 nucleotides: TGTGCCTGGAGTGCTGGGTTGCTCTCTGGAAACACCATATATTTT. Encoded protein: CAWSAGLLSGNTIYF.

The chain combines TRBV7-2 with TRBJ2-7; the D is unclear. The length of the CDR3 is 14 residues. CDR1 and CDR2 (germline): SGHTA, FQGNSA. Deletions cut 7 bases from V and 0 bases from J, with 13 bases between. The CDR3 DNA is TGTGCCAGCAACCAAGACCGTCTCTCCTACGAGCAGTACTTC. Amino acids: CASNQDRLSYEQYF.

This rearrangement joins TRBV5-4 to TRBJ2-7; the D gene is possibly TRBD1 (6 bases). V was cut by 0 bases and J by 3 bases, with 7 bases left in between. Germline V gene sequence: CDR1 SGHNT, CDR2 YYREEE (reference sequence). This CDR3 comprises 13 residues. The CDR3 protein is CASSLGQDYEQYF. DNA of the CDR3: TGTGCCAGCAGCTTGGGACAGGACTACGAGCAGTACTTC.

The V gene is TRBV5-1, the J gene TRBJ1-6; D is possibly TRBD1 (6 bases). Germline CDR1 SGHRS, CDR2 YFSETQ. The CDR3 runs 14 residues. V was trimmed by 4 bases and J by 8 bases, leaving 13 bases between them. The CDR3 DNA follows: TGCGCCAGCAGCGAACAGGGTTGGGATTCACCCCTCCACTTT. The encoded protein is CASSEQGWDSPLHF.